The T cell receptor beta chain described here comes from a study of shared clonotypes between healthy human individuals. Recent acute infections and vaccinations were absent in the healthy HIV-negative adult donors. The germline V gene encodes CDR1 KGHSH and CDR2 LQKENI. V trimming: 3 bases; J trimming: 3 bases; junction bases outside the gene matches: 4. The CDR3 loop spans 14 amino acids. Using immunoSEQ multiplex PCR, the repertoire was profiled, and TCRdb retains in-frame clones only, with some absent. Here the sample spans roughly 2.6 million clones, around 90% being singletons. Study results and limitations: Unshared clonotypes carried lower generation probabilities than those common to all four donors. Naive CD4 clonotype sharing across several donors was 4% to 5.5%.

The table lists this clone with a few counts. Its target is unknown. Sequences were obtained from naive CD4+ T cells sorted from blood. This sample's subset: CD45RA+ positively selected. The J gene is TRBJ1-1, the V gene TRBV18; 7 positions match TRBD1. The receptor's source is a man younger than 35 in good health. The CDR3 DNA follows: TGTGCCAGCTCACCCCAGGGGGATCACACTGAAGCTTTCTTT. As protein: CASSPQGDHTEAFF.